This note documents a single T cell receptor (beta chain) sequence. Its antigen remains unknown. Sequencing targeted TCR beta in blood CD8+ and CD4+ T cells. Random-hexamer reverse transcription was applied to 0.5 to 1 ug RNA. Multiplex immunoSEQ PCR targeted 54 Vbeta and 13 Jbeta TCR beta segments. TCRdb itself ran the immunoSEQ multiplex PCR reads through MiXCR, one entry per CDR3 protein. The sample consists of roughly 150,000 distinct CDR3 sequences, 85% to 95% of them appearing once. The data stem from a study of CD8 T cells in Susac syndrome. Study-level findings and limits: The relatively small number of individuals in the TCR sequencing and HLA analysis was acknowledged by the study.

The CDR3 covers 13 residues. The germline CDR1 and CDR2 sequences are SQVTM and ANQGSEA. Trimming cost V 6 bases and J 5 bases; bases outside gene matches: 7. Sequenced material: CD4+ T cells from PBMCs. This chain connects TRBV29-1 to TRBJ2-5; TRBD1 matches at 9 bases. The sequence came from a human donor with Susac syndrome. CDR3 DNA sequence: TGCAGCGTCGCACAGGGGGCTGTGGAGACCCAGTACTTC. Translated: CSVAQGAVETQYF.